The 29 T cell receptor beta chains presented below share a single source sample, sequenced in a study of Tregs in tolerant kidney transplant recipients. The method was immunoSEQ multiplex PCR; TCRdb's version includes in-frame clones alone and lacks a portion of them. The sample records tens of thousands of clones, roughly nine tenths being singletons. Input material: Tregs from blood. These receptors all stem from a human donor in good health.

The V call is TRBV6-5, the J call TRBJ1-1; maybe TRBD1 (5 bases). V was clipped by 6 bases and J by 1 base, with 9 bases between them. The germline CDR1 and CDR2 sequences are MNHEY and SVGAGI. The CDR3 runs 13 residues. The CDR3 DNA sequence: TGTGCCAGCAGCCTCACAGGGAACACTGAAGCTTTCTTT. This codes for CASSLTGNTEAFF.

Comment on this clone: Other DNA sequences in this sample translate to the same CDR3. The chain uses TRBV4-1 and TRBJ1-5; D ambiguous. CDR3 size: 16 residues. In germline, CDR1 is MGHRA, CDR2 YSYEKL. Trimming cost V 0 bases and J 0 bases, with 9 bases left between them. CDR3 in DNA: TGCGCCAGCAGCCAAGAGGTAGGGCGTAGCAATCAGCCCCAGCATTTT. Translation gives CASSQEVGRSNQPQHF.

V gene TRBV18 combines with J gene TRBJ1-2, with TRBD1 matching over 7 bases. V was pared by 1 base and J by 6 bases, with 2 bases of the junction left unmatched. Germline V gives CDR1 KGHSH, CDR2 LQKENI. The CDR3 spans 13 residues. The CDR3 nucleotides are TGTGCCAGCTCACCACGACAGGGCGATGGCTACACCTTC. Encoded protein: CASSPRQGDGYTF.

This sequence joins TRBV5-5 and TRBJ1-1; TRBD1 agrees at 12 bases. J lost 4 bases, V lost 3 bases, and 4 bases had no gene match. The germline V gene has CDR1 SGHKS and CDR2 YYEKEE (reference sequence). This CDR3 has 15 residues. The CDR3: CASSSGTGGITEAFF. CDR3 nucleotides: TGTGCCAGCAGCTCCGGGACAGGGGGCATCACTGAAGCTTTCTTT.

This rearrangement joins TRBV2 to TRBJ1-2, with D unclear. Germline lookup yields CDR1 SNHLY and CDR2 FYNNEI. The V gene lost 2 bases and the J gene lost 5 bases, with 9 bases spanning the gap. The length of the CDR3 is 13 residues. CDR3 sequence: CASSENRDYGYTF. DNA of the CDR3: TGTGCCAGCAGTGAAAACCGGGATTATGGCTACACCTTC.

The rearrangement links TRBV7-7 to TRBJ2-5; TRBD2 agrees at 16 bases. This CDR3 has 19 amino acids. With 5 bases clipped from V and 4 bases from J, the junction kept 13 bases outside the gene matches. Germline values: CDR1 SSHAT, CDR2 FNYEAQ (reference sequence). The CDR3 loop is CASSAIPGLAGGRGETQYF. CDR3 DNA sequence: TGTGCCAGCAGCGCCATTCCGGGACTAGCGGGAGGGAGAGGAGAGACCCAGTACTTC.

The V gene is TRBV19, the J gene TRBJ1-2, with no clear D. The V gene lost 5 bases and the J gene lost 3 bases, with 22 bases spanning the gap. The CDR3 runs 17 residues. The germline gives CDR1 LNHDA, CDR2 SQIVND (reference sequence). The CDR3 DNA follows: TGTGCCAGTAGTGACCTCGGTGGAGGTTGGGGAGACTATGGCTACACCTTC. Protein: CASSDLGGGWGDYGYTF.

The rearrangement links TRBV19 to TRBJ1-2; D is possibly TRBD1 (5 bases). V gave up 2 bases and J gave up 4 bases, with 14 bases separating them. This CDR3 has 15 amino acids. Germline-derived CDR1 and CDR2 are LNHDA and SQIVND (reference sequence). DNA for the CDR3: TGTGCCAGTAGTATACCAGGGCCGTTTGGCTATGGCTACACCTTC. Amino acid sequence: CASSIPGPFGYGYTF.

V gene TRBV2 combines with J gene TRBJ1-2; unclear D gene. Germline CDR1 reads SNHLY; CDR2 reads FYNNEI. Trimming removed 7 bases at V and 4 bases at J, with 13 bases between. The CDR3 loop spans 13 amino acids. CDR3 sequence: CASIPFLRYGYTF. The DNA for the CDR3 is TGTGCCAGCATTCCTTTTTTGCGCTATGGCTACACCTTC.

The CDR3 bases are TGTGCCAGCTCCCAAGGACCGCCGAGCTCTGGGGCCAACGTCCTGACTTTC. Its protein product is CASSQGPPSSGANVLTF. This chain links TRBV18 with TRBJ2-6, with unresolved D. In germline, CDR1 is KGHSH, CDR2 LQKENI. The germline V and J ends were trimmed by 6 bases and 0 bases, with 15 bases remaining between them. The CDR3 length is 17 residues.

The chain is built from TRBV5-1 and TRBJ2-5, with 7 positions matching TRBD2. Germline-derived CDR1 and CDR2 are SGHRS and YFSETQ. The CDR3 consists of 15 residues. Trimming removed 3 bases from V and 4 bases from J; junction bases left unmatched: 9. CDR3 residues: CASSSGVLAGETQYF. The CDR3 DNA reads TGCGCCAGCAGCTCCGGCGTTTTAGCGGGAGAGACCCAGTACTTC.

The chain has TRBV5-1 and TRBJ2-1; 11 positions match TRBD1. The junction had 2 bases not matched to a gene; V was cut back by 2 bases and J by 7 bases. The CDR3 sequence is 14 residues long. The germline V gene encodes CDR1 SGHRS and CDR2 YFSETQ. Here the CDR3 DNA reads TGCGCCAGCAGCTTTGGACAGGGGGCGAATGAGCAGTTCTTC. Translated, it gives CASSFGQGANEQFF.

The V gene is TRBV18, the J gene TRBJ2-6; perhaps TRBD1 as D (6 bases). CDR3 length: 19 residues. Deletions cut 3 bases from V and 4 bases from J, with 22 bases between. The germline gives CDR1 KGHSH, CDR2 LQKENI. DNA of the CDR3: TGTGCCAGCTCACCCTTAAACAGGGAACCCTTAGCCGGGGCCAACGTCCTGACTTTC. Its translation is CASSPLNREPLAGANVLTF.

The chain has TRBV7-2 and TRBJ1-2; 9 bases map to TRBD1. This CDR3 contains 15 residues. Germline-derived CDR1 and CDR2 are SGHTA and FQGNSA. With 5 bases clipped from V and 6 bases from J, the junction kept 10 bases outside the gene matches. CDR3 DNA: TGTGCCAGCAGCCCGAGGACAGGGGCTGTGGATGGCTACACCTTC. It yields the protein CASSPRTGAVDGYTF.

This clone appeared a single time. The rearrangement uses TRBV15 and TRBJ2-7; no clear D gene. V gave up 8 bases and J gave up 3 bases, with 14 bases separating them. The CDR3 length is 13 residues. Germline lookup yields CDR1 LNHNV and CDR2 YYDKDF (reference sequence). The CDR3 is CATSLEPLYEQYF. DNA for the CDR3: TGTGCCACCTCCCTTGAACCCCTCTACGAGCAGTACTTC.

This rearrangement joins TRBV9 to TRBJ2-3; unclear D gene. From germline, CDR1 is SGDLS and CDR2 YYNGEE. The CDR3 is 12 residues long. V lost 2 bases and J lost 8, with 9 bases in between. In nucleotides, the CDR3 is TGTGCCAGCAGCGTCCCCCAAGGTACGCAGTATTTT. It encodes CASSVPQGTQYF.

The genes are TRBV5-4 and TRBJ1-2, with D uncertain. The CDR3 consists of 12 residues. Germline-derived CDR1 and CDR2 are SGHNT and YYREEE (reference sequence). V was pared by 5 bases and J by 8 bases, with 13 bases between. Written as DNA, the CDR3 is TGTGCCAGCAGGCTCCCCTGGGAGGGCTACACCTTC. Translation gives CASRLPWEGYTF.

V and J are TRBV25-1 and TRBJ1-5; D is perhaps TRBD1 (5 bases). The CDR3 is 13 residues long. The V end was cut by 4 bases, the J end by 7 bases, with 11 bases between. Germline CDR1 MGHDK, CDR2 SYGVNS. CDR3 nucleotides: TGTGCCAGCAGTGGGCAGGGTGGCCAGCCCCAGCATTTT. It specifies CASSGQGGQPQHF.

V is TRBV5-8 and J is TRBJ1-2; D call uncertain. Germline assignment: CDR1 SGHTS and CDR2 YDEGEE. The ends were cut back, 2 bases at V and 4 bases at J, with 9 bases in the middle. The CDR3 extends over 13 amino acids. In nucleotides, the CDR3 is TGTGCCAGCAGCTTCGGGCGATCCTATGGCTACACCTTC. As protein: CASSFGRSYGYTF.

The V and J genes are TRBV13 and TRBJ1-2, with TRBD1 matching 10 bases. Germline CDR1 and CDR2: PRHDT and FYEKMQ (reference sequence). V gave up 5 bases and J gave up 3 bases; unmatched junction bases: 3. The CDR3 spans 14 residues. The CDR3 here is CASSVGQGDYGYTF. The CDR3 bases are TGTGCCAGCAGCGTTGGACAGGGGGACTATGGCTACACCTTC.

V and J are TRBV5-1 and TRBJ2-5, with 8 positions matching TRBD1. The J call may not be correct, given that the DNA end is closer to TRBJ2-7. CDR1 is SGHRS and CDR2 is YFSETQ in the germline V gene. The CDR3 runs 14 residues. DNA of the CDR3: TGCGCCAGCAGCGTCCAGGGGGCCCACTACGAGCAGTACTTC. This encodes CASSVQGAHYEQYF.

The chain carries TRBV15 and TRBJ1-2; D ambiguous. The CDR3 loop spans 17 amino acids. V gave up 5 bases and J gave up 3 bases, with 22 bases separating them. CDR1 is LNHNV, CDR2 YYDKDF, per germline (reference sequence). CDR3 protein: CATSPISLGNSYYGYTF. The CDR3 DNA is TGTGCCACCAGCCCTATCTCATTGGGGAATTCCTACTATGGCTACACCTTC.

Here the CDR3 DNA reads TGTGCCAGCAGCGACCGAAGAACCCTAGCCAAAAACATTCAGTACTTC. It translates to CASSDRRTLAKNIQYF. This chain links TRBV13 with TRBJ2-4; unclear D gene. V was clipped by 5 bases and J by 0 bases, with 14 bases between them. The germline V gene has CDR1 PRHDT and CDR2 FYEKMQ (reference sequence). The CDR3 runs 16 residues. Using reference TRBV13 and TRBJ2-4 for the parts outside the CDR3, the full variable domain is AAGVIQSPRHLIKEKRETATLKCYPIPRHDTVYWYQQGPGQDPQFLISFYEKMQSDKGSIPDRFSAQQFSDYHSELNMSSLELGDSALYFCASSDRRTLAKNIQYFGAGTRLSVL.

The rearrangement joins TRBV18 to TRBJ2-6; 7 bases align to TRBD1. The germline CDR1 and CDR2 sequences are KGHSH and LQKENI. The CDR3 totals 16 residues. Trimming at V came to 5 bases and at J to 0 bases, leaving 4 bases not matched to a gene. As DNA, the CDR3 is TGTGCCAGCTCAAGACGGGACAGCTCTGGGGCCAACGTCCTGACTTTC. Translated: CASSRRDSSGANVLTF.

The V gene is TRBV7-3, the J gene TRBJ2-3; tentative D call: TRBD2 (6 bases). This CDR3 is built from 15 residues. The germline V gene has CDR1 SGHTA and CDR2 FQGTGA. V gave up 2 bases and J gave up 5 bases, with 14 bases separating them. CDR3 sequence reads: CASSLSVGGGDTQYF. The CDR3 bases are TGTGCCAGCAGCTTATCGGTCGGGGGTGGAGATACGCAGTATTTT.

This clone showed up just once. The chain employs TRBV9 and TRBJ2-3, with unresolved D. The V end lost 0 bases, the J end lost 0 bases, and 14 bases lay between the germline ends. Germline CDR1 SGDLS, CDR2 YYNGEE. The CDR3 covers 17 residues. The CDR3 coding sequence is TGTGCCAGCAGCGTAGCCCAAACCGTCCAAAGCACAGATACGCAGTATTTT. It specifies CASSVAQTVQSTDTQYF. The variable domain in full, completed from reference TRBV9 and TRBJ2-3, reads DSGVTQTPKHLITATGQRVTLRCSPRSGDLSVYWYQQSLDQGLQFLIQYYNGEERAKGNILERFSAQQFPDLHSELNLSSLELGDSALYFCASSVAQTVQSTDTQYFGPGTRLTVL.

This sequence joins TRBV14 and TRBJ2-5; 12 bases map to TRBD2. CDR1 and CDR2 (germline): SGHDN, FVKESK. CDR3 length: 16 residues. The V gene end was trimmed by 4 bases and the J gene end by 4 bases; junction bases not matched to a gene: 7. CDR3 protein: CASSLIGLAGIETQYF. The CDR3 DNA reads TGTGCCAGCAGCCTCATCGGACTAGCGGGAATAGAGACCCAGTACTTC.

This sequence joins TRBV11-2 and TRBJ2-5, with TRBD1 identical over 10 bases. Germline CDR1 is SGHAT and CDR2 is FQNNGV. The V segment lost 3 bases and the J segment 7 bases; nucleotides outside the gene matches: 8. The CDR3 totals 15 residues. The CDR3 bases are TGTGCCAGCAGCTTCGGACAGGGGGGGCCGGGGACCCAGTACTTC. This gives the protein CASSFGQGGPGTQYF.

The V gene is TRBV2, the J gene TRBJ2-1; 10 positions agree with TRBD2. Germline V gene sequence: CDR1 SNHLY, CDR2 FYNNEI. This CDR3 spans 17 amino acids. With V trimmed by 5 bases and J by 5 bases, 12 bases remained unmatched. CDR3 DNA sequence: TGTGCCAGCAGTCGGACTAGCGGAAGACAACCAGACAATGAGCAGTTCTTC. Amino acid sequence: CASSRTSGRQPDNEQFF. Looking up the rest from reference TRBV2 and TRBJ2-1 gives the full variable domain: EPEVTQTPSHQVTQMGQEVILRCVPISNHLYFYWYRQILGQKVEFLVSFYNNEISEKSEIFDDQFSVERPDGSNFTLKIRSTKLEDSAMYFCASSRTSGRQPDNEQFFGPGTRLTVL.